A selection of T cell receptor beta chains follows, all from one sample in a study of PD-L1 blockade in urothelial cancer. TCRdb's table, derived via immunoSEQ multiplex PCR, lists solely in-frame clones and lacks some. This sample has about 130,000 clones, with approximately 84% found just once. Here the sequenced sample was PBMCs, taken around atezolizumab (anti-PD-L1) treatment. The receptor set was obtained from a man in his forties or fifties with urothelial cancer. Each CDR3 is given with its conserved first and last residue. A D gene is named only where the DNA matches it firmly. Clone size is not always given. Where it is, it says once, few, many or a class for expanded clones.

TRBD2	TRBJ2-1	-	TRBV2	CASREREHPDEQFF	TGTGCCAGCCGCGAGCGGGAGCATCCCGATGAGCAGTTCTTC
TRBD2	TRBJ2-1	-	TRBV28	CASSYAGDYNEQFF	TGTGCCAGCAGTTATGCGGGGGATTACAATGAGCAGTTCTTC
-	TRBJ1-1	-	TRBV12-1	CASSPRTGRRAFF	TGTGCCAGCAGCCCCCGGACAGGGAGACGAGCTTTCTTT
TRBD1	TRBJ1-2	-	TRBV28	CASSSPGQGPLFAF	TGTGCCAGCAGTTCACCGGGACAGGGTCCCCTTTTCGCCTTC
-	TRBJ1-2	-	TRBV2	CASSSDLWGLRRGYTF	TGTGCCAGCAGCTCCGACCTTTGGGGGCTTCGGCGAGGCTACACCTTC
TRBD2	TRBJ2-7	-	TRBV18	CASSPTSRGTKPSEQYF	TGTGCCAGCTCACCCACATCACGTGGGACTAAACCCTCCGAGCAGTACTTC
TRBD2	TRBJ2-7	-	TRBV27	CASSFGAAGGYEQYF	TGTGCCAGCAGTTTCGGTGCAGCGGGAGGGTACGAGCAGTACTTC
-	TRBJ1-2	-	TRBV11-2	CASSLGPGLWDGYTF	TGTGCCAGCAGCTTAGGGCCAGGGCTTTGGGATGGCTACACCTTC
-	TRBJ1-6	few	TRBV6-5	CASSYSSSYNSPLHF	TGTGCCAGCAGTTACTCCAGCTCCTATAATTCACCCCTCCACTTT
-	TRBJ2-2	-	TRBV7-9	CASSLATGSNTGELFF	TGTGCCAGCAGCTTAGCGACAGGTTCGAACACCGGGGAGCTGTTTTTT
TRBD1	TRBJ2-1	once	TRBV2	CASSEAGQPSYNEQFF	TGTGCCAGCAGTGAAGCGGGACAGCCCTCCTACAATGAGCAGTTCTTC
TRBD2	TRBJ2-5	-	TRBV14	CASSPRPGLAGYRRETQYF	TGTGCCAGCAGCCCCAGACCCGGACTAGCGGGTTACCGTCGGGAGACCCAGTACTTC
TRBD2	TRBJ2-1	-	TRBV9	CASSPQTSGRVDEQFF	TGTGCCAGCAGCCCACAAACTAGCGGGAGGGTGGATGAGCAGTTCTTC
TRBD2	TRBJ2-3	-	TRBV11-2	CASSPTSGNTDTQYF	TGTGCCAGCAGCCCTACTAGCGGGAACACAGATACGCAGTATTTT
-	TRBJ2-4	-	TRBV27	CASRTSGQTKNIQYF	TGTGCCAGCAGAACCAGCGGACAGACCAAAAACATTCAGTACTTC
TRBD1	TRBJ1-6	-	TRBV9	CASSPGQGGNSPLHF	TGTGCCAGCAGCCCAGGACAGGGAGGTAATTCACCCCTCCACTTT
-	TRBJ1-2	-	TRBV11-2	CASSLDRGGLGGYTF	TGTGCCAGCAGCTTAGATCGGGGGGGCCTCGGTGGCTACACCTTC
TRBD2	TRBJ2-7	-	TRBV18	CASGSSGRRDEQYF	TGTGCCAGCGGGTCTAGCGGGAGGAGGGACGAGCAGTACTTC
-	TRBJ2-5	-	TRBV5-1	CASSPGRVETQYF	TGCGCCAGCAGCCCTGGCAGGGTTGAGACCCAGTACTTC
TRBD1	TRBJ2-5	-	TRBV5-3	CARSYGTGGQETQYF	TGTGCCAGAAGCTACGGGACAGGGGGGCAAGAGACCCAGTACTTC
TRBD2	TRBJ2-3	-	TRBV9	CASSASGLAVTDTQYF	TGTGCCAGCAGCGCCTCGGGACTAGCGGTTACAGATACGCAGTATTTT
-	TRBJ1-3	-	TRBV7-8	CASSSGSGNTIYF	TGTGCCAGCAGCTCAGGCTCTGGAAACACCATATATTTT
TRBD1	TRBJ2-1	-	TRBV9	CASSVGQGTYNEQFF	TGTGCCAGCAGCGTCGGACAGGGGACCTACAATGAGCAGTTCTTC
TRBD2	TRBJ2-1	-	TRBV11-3	CASSLTSAPNNEQFF	TGTGCCAGCAGCTTAACTAGCGCACCAAACAATGAGCAGTTCTTC
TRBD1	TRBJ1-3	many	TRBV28	CASREDRVSGNTIYF	TGTGCCAGCAGGGAGGACAGGGTCTCTGGAAACACCATATATTTT
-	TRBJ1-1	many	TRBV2	CATKKYRGATEAFF	TGTGCCACGAAGAAGTATAGGGGCGCCACTGAAGCTTTCTTT
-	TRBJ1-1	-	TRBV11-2	CASSLAGGNTEAFF	TGTGCCAGCAGCTTGGCGGGCGGTAACACTGAAGCTTTCTTT
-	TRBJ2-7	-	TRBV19	CASTSRPGYEQYF	TGTGCCAGTACTTCGAGACCAGGCTACGAGCAGTACTTC
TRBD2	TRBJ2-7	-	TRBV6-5	CASSYDDGRPSEQYF	TGTGCCAGCAGTTACGACGACGGGAGGCCCTCCGAGCAGTACTTC
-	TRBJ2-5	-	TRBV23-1	CASSRGLLPKETQYF	TGCGCCAGCAGTCGTGGGCTCCTTCCTAAAGAGACCCAGTACTTC
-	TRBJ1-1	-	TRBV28	CASRGLRRDEAFF	TGTGCCAGCAGGGGCCTCCGACGGGATGAAGCTTTCTTT
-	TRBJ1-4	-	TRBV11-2	CASSLVRPGEKLFF	TGTGCCAGCAGCTTAGTTCGGCCGGGTGAAAAACTGTTTTTT
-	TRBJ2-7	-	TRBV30	CAWSVRLQGEQYF	TGTGCCTGGAGTGTACGGCTTCAGGGCGAGCAGTACTTC
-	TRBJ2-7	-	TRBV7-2	CASSFQGRRYEQYF	TGTGCCAGCAGCTTCCAGGGGCGACGTTACGAGCAGTACTTC
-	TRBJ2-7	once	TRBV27	CASSSWPDSSYEQYF	TGTGCCAGCAGTTCCTGGCCGGACAGTTCCTACGAGCAGTACTTC
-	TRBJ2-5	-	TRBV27	CASSLRFMMDKQETQYF	TGTGCCAGCAGTCTACGATTTATGATGGACAAACAAGAGACCCAGTACTTC
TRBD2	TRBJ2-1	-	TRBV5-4	CASSLAGTSGRVAFF	TGTGCCAGCAGCTTGGCCGGGACTAGCGGGAGAGTCGCGTTCTTC
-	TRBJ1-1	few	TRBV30	CAWSNSGNTEAFF	TGTGCCTGGAGTAACTCAGGTAACACTGAAGCTTTCTTT
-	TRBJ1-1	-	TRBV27	CASSLQTGNTEAFF	TGTGCCAGCAGTTTACAGACAGGGAACACTGAAGCTTTCTTT
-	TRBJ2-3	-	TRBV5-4	CASSGGDSLHTQYF	TGTGCCAGCAGCGGCGGAGATAGTCTTCATACGCAGTATTTT
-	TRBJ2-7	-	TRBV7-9	CASSFPSYEQYF	TGTGCCAGCAGCTTTCCGAGCTACGAGCAGTACTTC
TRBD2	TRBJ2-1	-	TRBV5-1	CASSLGQGLTSGRSDYNEQFF	TGCGCCAGCAGCTTGGGACAGGGGTTGACTAGCGGGAGGTCTGACTACAATGAGCAGTTCTTC
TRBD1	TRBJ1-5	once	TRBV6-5	CASRPGQYSNQPQHF	TGTGCCAGCAGACCGGGACAGTATAGCAATCAGCCCCAGCATTTT
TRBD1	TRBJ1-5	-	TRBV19	CASSIDAQGAAQPQHF	TGTGCCAGTAGTATAGATGCACAGGGGGCAGCTCAGCCCCAGCATTTT
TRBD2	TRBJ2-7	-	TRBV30	CAWSVAGEGEQYF	TGTGCCTGGAGTGTAGCGGGAGAGGGCGAGCAGTACTTC
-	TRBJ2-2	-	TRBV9	CASSQNTGELFF	TGTGCCAGCAGCCAGAACACCGGGGAGCTGTTTTTT
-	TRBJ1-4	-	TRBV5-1	CASSLAPLGGEKLFF	TGCGCCAGCAGCTTGGCTCCCCTCGGAGGTGAAAAACTGTTTTTT
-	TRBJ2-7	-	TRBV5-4	CASSLLQSHEQYF	TGTGCCAGCAGCTTGTTGCAGTCCCACGAGCAGTACTTC
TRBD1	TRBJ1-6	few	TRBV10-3	CAASTGTDNSPLHF	TGTGCCGCTTCGACCGGGACAGATAATTCACCCCTCCACTTT
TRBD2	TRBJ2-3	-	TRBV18	CASSPALAGSTDTQYF	TGTGCCAGCTCACCGGCGCTAGCGGGAAGCACAGATACGCAGTATTTT
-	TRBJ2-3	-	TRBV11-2	CASSPSTDTQYF	TGTGCCAGCAGCCCTTCCACAGATACGCAGTATTTT
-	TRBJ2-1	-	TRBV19	CASSYSGSYNEQFF	TGTGCCAGTAGTTATAGCGGCTCCTACAATGAGCAGTTCTTC
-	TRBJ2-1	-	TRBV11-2	CASSLGLAWQGEGEQFF	TGTGCCAGCAGCTTAGGGTTGGCGTGGCAGGGTGAAGGTGAGCAGTTCTTC
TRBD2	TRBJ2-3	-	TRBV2	CASNVAGGADTQYF	TGTGCCAGCAATGTAGCGGGAGGGGCAGATACGCAGTATTTT
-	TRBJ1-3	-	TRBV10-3	CAISDNSYSGNTIYF	TGTGCCATCAGTGACAATAGCTACTCTGGAAACACCATATATTTT
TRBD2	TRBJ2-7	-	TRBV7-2	CASSPSGSVYEQYF	TGTGCCAGCAGCCCCAGCGGGAGCGTTTACGAGCAGTACTTC
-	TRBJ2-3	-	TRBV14	CASSQVRGRTDTQYF	TGTGCCAGCAGCCAAGTTCGGGGTAGAACAGATACGCAGTATTTT
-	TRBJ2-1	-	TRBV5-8	CASSSLRNEQFF	TGTGCCAGCAGCTCCCTACGGAATGAGCAGTTCTTC